The present T cell receptor beta chain was sequenced within a study of CD8 T cells in ankylosing spondylitis. Study-level points and caveats: The study looked at matched synovial fluid samples from ankylosing spondylitis patients. Disease-linked clones were reported to be significantly enriched there. A motif in TCR beta, a set of roughly eight highly homologous variants, appeared characteristic of ankylosing spondylitis blood.

Germline V gives CDR1 SNHLY, CDR2 FYNNEI. V was clipped by 4 bases and J by 7 bases, with 20 bases between them. This CDR3 spans 15 amino acids. TCR beta libraries were made by quantitative 5'-RACE with molecular barcodes. TCRdb recomputed calls from the 5' RACE reads with MiXCR, one row per CDR3 protein. Of about 250,000 distinct CDR3 sequences in the sample, about 30% are singletons; the top ten hold approximately 4%. In regard to this clonotype: Antigen: not known.

Sequences were obtained from blood, either unsorted or a sorted T cell fraction (not recorded which). The chain couples TRBV2 to TRBJ2-7; no clear D. This clonotype was sampled from a male donor with ankylosing spondylitis or in good health (not recorded which). The CDR3 here is CASSAGSTLGWEQYF. Here the CDR3 DNA reads TGTGCCAGCAGTGCCGGGTCTACCCTCGGTTGGGAGCAGTACTTC.